The 31 T cell receptor beta chains reported below all come from one sample, sequenced in a study of cytomegalovirus exposure and HLA in healthy donors. 13 Jbeta primers and 60 Vbeta primers were used for the PCR. TCRdb's copy holds only in-frame clones and misses some; the assay was immunoSEQ multiplex PCR. Altogether about 270,000 clones are present, 70% to 90% being singletons, with the ten largest covering 4%. Material for sequencing was PBMCs. The receptors shown here come from a middle-aged man in good health and CMV-seropositive.

This clone was counted a few times. The genes are TRBV10-1 and TRBJ2-3, with TRBD1 identical over 9 bases. CDR1 and CDR2 from the germline V gene are WNHNN and SYGVQD (reference sequence). V was pared by 4 bases and J by 5 bases, with 4 bases of the junction left unmatched. The CDR3 covers 14 residues. CDR3 region: CASSGDRERDTQYF. CDR3 nucleotide sequence: TGCGCCAGCAGTGGGGACAGGGAGCGAGATACGCAGTATTTT.

Worth noting for this clone: The junction departs from germline at one end; a sequencing error may be responsible. V is TRBV7-7 and J is TRBJ2-1; TRBD2 agrees at 9 bases. The CDR3 consists of 14 residues. The germline V gene has CDR1 SSHAT and CDR2 FNYEAQ (reference sequence). CDR3 coding DNA: TGTGCTAGCAGCTTAGCGGGAGCCTACAATGAGCAGTTCTTC. It yields the protein CASSLAGAYNEQFF.

The chain links TRBV9 to TRBJ2-2, with D possibly matching TRBD1 (6 bases). Trimming stripped 3 bases from V and 0 bases from J, with 9 bases between. CDR1 and CDR2 from the germline V gene are SGDLS and YYNGEE. The CDR3 is 15 residues long. The CDR3: CASSGSGANTGELFF. The DNA of the CDR3 is TGTGCCAGCAGCGGCTCAGGGGCGAACACCGGGGAGCTGTTTTTT.

This chain joins TRBV19 and TRBJ1-1; D is unresolved. The CDR3 runs 16 residues. Between the trimmed V and J ends, which lost 6 bases and 0 bases, there was a span of 17 bases. Looked up from germline, CDR1 is LNHDA and CDR2 is SQIVND (reference sequence). CDR3 nucleotides: TGTGCCAGTAGACATCAGGCGTTTGTCGTGAACACTGAAGCTTTCTTT. It codes for CASRHQAFVVNTEAFF.

The CDR3 DNA sequence: TGTGCCAGCAGCCGACCCCGGGGACAGGGGGCCTACGAGCAGTACTTC. Its protein is CASSRPRGQGAYEQYF. The chain has TRBV2 and TRBJ2-5, with 11 bases aligning to TRBD1. The DNA end favors TRBJ2-7, so the J call may be wrong. The CDR3 contains 16 residues. Germline V gene data show CDR1 as SNHLY and CDR2 as FYNNEI.

The V gene is TRBV6-5, the J gene TRBJ2-7; no clear D gene. The germline CDR1 and CDR2 sequences are MNHEY and SVGAGI. The length of the CDR3 is 13 residues. V was cut by 0 bases and J by 3 bases, with 6 bases left in between. The CDR3 region is CASSYSGSYEQYF. The CDR3 DNA follows: TGTGCCAGCAGTTACTCGGGCAGCTACGAGCAGTACTTC.

The chain has TRBV28 and TRBJ1-1; 7 bases fit TRBD1. This CDR3 has 16 residues. The germline V gene encodes CDR1 MDHEN and CDR2 SYDVKM. The J segment lost 2 bases and the V segment lost 5 bases, leaving 11 bases of the junction unmatched. The CDR3 protein is CASSRMPGQLNTEAFF. In nucleotides, the CDR3 is TGTGCCAGCAGTCGCATGCCGGGACAGCTAAACACTGAAGCTTTCTTT.

Comment on this clone: Compared with germline, one end of the junction differs, possibly owing to a read error. The chain links TRBV7-9 to TRBJ2-7, with 7 nucleotides matching TRBD2. The CDR3 is 13 amino acids. Germline V gives CDR1 SEHNR, CDR2 FQNEAQ (reference sequence). The CDR3 here is CSSSPGTIYEQYF. CDR3 coding DNA: TGTTCCAGCAGCCCAGGGACTATCTACGAGCAGTACTTC.

The J gene is TRBJ2-7, the V gene TRBV5-1; D perhaps matches TRBD1 (6 bases). Germline V CDR1 and CDR2: SGHRS, YFSETQ. The V gene lost 4 bases and the J gene lost 1 base, with 9 bases spanning the gap. The CDR3 is 13 residues long. The DNA for the CDR3 is TGCGCCAGCAGCCTGGACAGATCCTACGAGCAGTACTTC. Its translation is CASSLDRSYEQYF.

The genes are TRBV6-5 and TRBJ2-7, with D possibly matching TRBD1 (6 bases). Germline V lookup: CDR1 MNHEY, CDR2 SVGAGI. The germline V and J ends were trimmed by 2 bases and 3 bases, with 17 bases remaining between them. The CDR3 sequence is 16 residues long. The CDR3 DNA reads TGTGCCAGCAGTTACCTCCAGGGGCCACCAATCTACGAGCAGTACTTC. Translating it yields CASSYLQGPPIYEQYF.

Here the CDR3 reads CASSLGQQETQYF. The CDR3, as DNA: TGTGCCAGCAGTTTGGGACAGCAAGAGACCCAGTACTTC. V gene TRBV28 combines with J gene TRBJ2-5, with 7 bases lining up with TRBD1. The germline gives CDR1 MDHEN, CDR2 SYDVKM. J lost 2 bases, V lost 3 bases, and 0 bases had no gene match. This CDR3 is 13 amino acids long.

This chain links TRBV6-6 with TRBJ2-7; 10 bases align to TRBD2. Looked up from germline, CDR1 is MNHNY and CDR2 is SVGAGI (reference sequence). The CDR3 sequence is 16 residues long. J gave up 4 bases and V 6 bases, and 12 bases lay outside the gene matches. Here the CDR3 DNA reads TGTGCCAGCAGGGAAAGACTAGCGGGTCGAGGATACGAGCAGTACTTC. This codes for CASRERLAGRGYEQYF.

The chain has TRBV15 and TRBJ2-4, with 7 nucleotides matching TRBD2. Losses at the gene ends were 3 bases for V and 8 bases for J; bases not matched to a gene: 1. The length of the CDR3 is 12 residues. Germline CDR1 LNHNV, CDR2 YYDKDF (reference sequence). This CDR3 reads CATSRGGDIQYF. In DNA, the CDR3 is TGTGCCACCAGCAGGGGGGGGGACATTCAGTACTTC.

For this clone: One end of the junction is discordant with germline, which a read error may explain. This chain joins TRBV2 and TRBJ2-7, with a possible D match to TRBD1 (6 bases). CDR1 SNHLY and CDR2 FYNNEI come from the germline V gene. CDR3 length: 12 residues. The CDR3 loop reads CASSEAVTGHDF. CDR3 DNA: TGTGCCAGCAGTGAAGCAGTCACAGGGCACGACTTC. Based on the CDR3 plus reference TRBV2 and TRBJ2-7, the full variable domain is EPEVTQTPSHQVTQMGQEVILRCVPISNHLYFYWYRQILGQKVEFLVSFYNNEISEKSEIFDDQFSVERPDGSNFTLKIRSTKLEDSAMYFCASSEAVTGHDFGPGTRLTVT.

The chain is built from TRBV6-6 and TRBJ2-1, with D hard to call. CDR1 is MNHNY, CDR2 SVGAGI, per germline (reference sequence). This CDR3 has 14 amino acids. Trimming removed 4 bases at V and 6 bases at J, with 13 bases between. The CDR3 is CASSFMRESNEQFF. CDR3 bases: TGTGCCAGCAGTTTCATGCGCGAGAGCAATGAGCAGTTCTTC.

The chain couples TRBV5-4 to TRBJ1-1, with TRBD1 identical over 7 bases. This CDR3 comprises 16 residues. Germline V lookup: CDR1 SGHNT, CDR2 YYREEE (reference sequence). V trimming: 0 bases; J trimming: 0 bases; junction bases outside the gene matches: 5. The DNA of the CDR3 is TGTGCCAGCAGCTTGGGAGGGGGCGGGGTGAACACTGAAGCTTTCTTT. It is translated as CASSLGGGGVNTEAFF. Looking up the rest from reference TRBV5-4 and TRBJ1-1 gives the full variable domain: ETGVTQSPTHLIKTRGQQVTLRCSSQSGHNTVSWYQQALGQGPQFIFQYYREEENGRGNFPPRFSGLQFPNYSSELNVNALELDDSALYLCASSLGGGGVNTEAFFGQGTRLTVV.

The chain couples TRBV5-1 to TRBJ2-5, with D possibly being TRBD2 (6 bases). V shed 2 bases and J shed 1 base, with 12 bases lying between them. CDR3 length equals 15 residues. Germline V gene lookup returns CDR1 SGHRS and CDR2 YFSETQ. CDR3 nucleotides: TGCGCCAGCAGCTTAGGGCTAGCGTTCCAAGAGACCCAGTACTTC. Protein: CASSLGLAFQETQYF.

V and J are TRBV27 and TRBJ2-2; 14 nucleotides align to TRBD2. Germline assignment: CDR1 MNHEY and CDR2 SMNVEV (reference sequence). The CDR3 totals 19 residues. V lost 4 bases and J lost 2; bases outside the gene matches: 9. This CDR3 reads CASSSSGLAGGPNTGELFF. CDR3 nucleotides: TGTGCCAGCAGTTCCTCAGGACTAGCGGGAGGCCCTAACACCGGGGAGCTGTTTTTT.

The chain combines TRBV2 with TRBJ2-3; 7 positions agree with TRBD2. This CDR3 comprises 14 residues. Germline V CDR1 and CDR2: SNHLY, FYNNEI. With 8 bases clipped from V and 5 bases from J, the junction kept 10 bases outside the gene matches. The CDR3 protein is CASGSGLAVDTQYF. CDR3 bases: TGTGCCAGCGGGTCCGGCCTAGCGGTAGATACGCAGTATTTT.

The chain carries TRBV28 and TRBJ2-7; 8 bases map to TRBD1. V shed 5 bases, J shed 0 bases, and the junction held 3 bases outside the gene matches. The CDR3 is 14 residues long. Germline-derived CDR1 and CDR2 are MDHEN and SYDVKM. The chain's CDR3 is CASSTGGISYEQYF. The CDR3 region has the DNA TGTGCCAGCAGTACAGGGGGAATCTCCTACGAGCAGTACTTC. Full variable domain (outside the CDR3, taken from reference TRBV28 and TRBJ2-7): DVKVTQSSRYLVKRTGEKVFLECVQDMDHENMFWYRQDPGLGLRLIYFSYDVKMKEKGDIPEGYSVSREKKERFSLILESASTNQTSMYLCASSTGGISYEQYFGPGTRLTVT.

The chain combines TRBV11-2 with TRBJ2-5, with TRBD1 matching over 7 bases. The CDR3 sequence is 14 residues long. V lost 4 bases and J lost 5; bases outside the gene matches: 7. Germline CDR1 and CDR2: SGHAT and FQNNGV. The CDR3 DNA follows: TGTGCCAGCAGCTCTAGACAGGGATCGGAGACCCAGTACTTC. It specifies CASSSRQGSETQYF. Using reference TRBV11-2 and TRBJ2-5 for the parts outside the CDR3, the full variable domain is EAGVAQSPRYKIIEKRQSVAFWCNPISGHATLYWYQQILGQGPKLLIQFQNNGVVDDSQLPKDRFSAERLKGVDSTLKIQPAKLEDSAVYLCASSSRQGSETQYFGPGTRLLVL.

The chain joins TRBV6-5 to TRBJ2-7, with D perhaps TRBD1 (6 bases). Per the germline V gene, CDR1 is MNHEY and CDR2 is SVGAGI. Trimming removed 4 bases from V and 2 bases from J, with 15 bases in between. This CDR3 region has 15 residues. The CDR3 spells CASSLRQGSTYEQYF. CDR3 nucleotide sequence: TGTGCCAGCAGTTTACGGCAGGGGAGCACCTACGAGCAGTACTTC.

The rearrangement uses TRBV28 and TRBJ2-2; 7 nucleotides match TRBD1. Trimming at V came to 3 bases and at J to 0 bases, leaving 1 base not matched to a gene. The CDR3 is 15 amino acids. Germline values: CDR1 MDHEN, CDR2 SYDVKM. The CDR3 here is CASSFRGSNTGELFF. The CDR3 DNA reads TGTGCCAGCAGTTTCAGGGGGTCGAACACCGGGGAGCTGTTTTTT.

This chain links TRBV28 with TRBJ2-5; 9 bases are shared with TRBD1. The ends lost 6 bases at V and 6 bases at J; junction bases unmatched: 8. In germline, CDR1 is MDHEN, CDR2 SYDVKM. The CDR3 sequence is 14 residues long. The CDR3 region is CASRITGGAQTQYF. CDR3 nucleotides: TGTGCCAGCAGGATTACAGGGGGCGCGCAGACCCAGTACTTC. The full variable domain, its missing parts supplied by reference TRBV28 and TRBJ2-5, is DVKVTQSSRYLVKRTGEKVFLECVQDMDHENMFWYRQDPGLGLRLIYFSYDVKMKEKGDIPEGYSVSREKKERFSLILESASTNQTSMYLCASRITGGAQTQYFGPGTRLLVL.

The rearrangement joins TRBV30 to TRBJ2-5; a weak D match, TRBD1 (6 bases). The V gene's germline CDR1 is GTSNPN and CDR2 SVGIG (reference sequence). This CDR3 is built from 14 residues. V shed 2 bases and J shed 2 bases, with 12 bases lying between them. The CDR3 region has the DNA TGTGCCTGGAGTCCGGGGACAATACAAGAGACCCAGTACTTC. Amino acids: CAWSPGTIQETQYF.

V usage is TRBV19 and J usage is TRBJ2-3, with TRBD2 matching 8 bases. Germline V lookup: CDR1 LNHDA, CDR2 SQIVND (reference sequence). V trimming: 3 bases; J trimming: 5 bases; junction bases outside the gene matches: 7. The CDR3 contains 15 residues. DNA of the CDR3: TGTGCCAGTAGTATTGCGGTAGCGGGAAGAGATACGCAGTATTTT. This sequence encodes CASSIAVAGRDTQYF.

The J gene is TRBJ2-7, the V gene TRBV7-2, with 7 bases identical to TRBD1. This CDR3 contains 15 residues. Germline CDR1 and CDR2: SGHTA and FQGNSA. The junction had 9 bases not matched to a gene; V was cut back by 5 bases and J by 2 bases. The CDR3 DNA reads as TGTGCCAGCAGCCGATCCGGACAGGACACCTACGAGCAGTACTTC. Its protein product is CASSRSGQDTYEQYF.

The J gene is TRBJ2-7, the V gene TRBV7-9; D is possibly TRBD2 (6 bases). The V gene lost 2 bases and the J gene lost 1 base, with 15 bases spanning the gap. This CDR3 spans 16 amino acids. Looked up from germline, CDR1 is SEHNR and CDR2 is FQNEAQ (reference sequence). CDR3: CASSLLYGSESYEQYF. DNA for the CDR3: TGTGCCAGCAGCTTACTATACGGGAGCGAGTCCTACGAGCAGTACTTC.

The chain carries TRBV4-2 and TRBJ2-5; TRBD1 matches at 12 bases. Germline values: CDR1 LGHNA, CDR2 YNFKEQ. V was clipped by 5 bases and J by 5 bases; unmatched bases: 6. The CDR3 is 15 amino acids. The DNA of the CDR3 is TGTGCCAGCAGCTCGGGACAGGGGGCGCGGGAGACCCAGTACTTC. Translation: CASSSGQGARETQYF.

J is TRBJ2-7 and V is TRBV6-5, with 7 bases lining up with TRBD2. This CDR3 is built from 14 residues. Per the germline V gene, CDR1 is MNHEY and CDR2 is SVGAGI. V lost 7 bases and J lost 2; bases outside the gene matches: 8. The CDR3 DNA is TGTGCCAGCACCAACCGGGGAGGGGCCTACGAGCAGTACTTC. This encodes CASTNRGGAYEQYF.

The chain carries TRBV28 and TRBJ2-3; D ambiguous. Trimming cost V 5 bases and J 1 base, with 10 bases left between them. The CDR3 is made up of 14 amino acids. The germline CDR1 and CDR2 sequences are MDHEN and SYDVKM. The CDR3 is CASSPGRRTDTQYF. The CDR3 DNA follows: TGTGCCAGCAGTCCAGGCAGGCGCACAGATACGCAGTATTTT. Full variable domain (rest looked up from reference TRBV28 and TRBJ2-3): DVKVTQSSRYLVKRTGEKVFLECVQDMDHENMFWYRQDPGLGLRLIYFSYDVKMKEKGDIPEGYSVSREKKERFSLILESASTNQTSMYLCASSPGRRTDTQYFGPGTRLTVL.